This T cell receptor (beta chain) is drawn from a study of blood T cell repertoires in COVID-19. Generated by immunoSEQ multiplex PCR, the TCRdb table keeps only in-frame clones and is missing some. The sample shows more than 200,000 clones, 88% of them seen only once. The V gene lost 2 bases and the J gene lost 3 bases, with 10 bases spanning the gap. CDR1 is LGHDT, CDR2 YNNKEL, per germline (reference sequence). The CDR3 consists of 14 residues. The chain employs TRBV3-1 (or the pseudogene TRBV3-2) and TRBJ1-1; the D is unclear. The clonotype was recovered from a woman aged 30 to 39 who had been exposed to COVID-19. The source material was PBMCs or T cells enriched from blood (not recorded which). The CDR3: CASSQIAGDTEAFF. The CDR3, as DNA: TGTGCCAGCAGCCAAATTGCGGGAGACACTGAAGCTTTCTTT.